This TCR beta chain emerged from a study of cytotoxic CD8 clonotypes in ibrutinib-treated CLL. On the study more broadly: The study included about 11 relapsed/refractory and under 16 treatment-naive patients; roughly 17 had IGHV unmutated disease.

Libraries were prepared by immunoSEQ multiplex PCR; TCRdb keeps only in-frame clonotypes and omits some of them. There are 24,000 or so clones in the sample; roughly 71% occur only once, and around 44% lies in the top ten. From germline, CDR1 is MGHDK and CDR2 SYGVNS. The CDR3 totals 16 residues. V was pared by 3 bases and J by 2 bases, with 9 bases of the junction left unmatched. The authors obtained approximately 2 micrograms of genomic DNA from cryopreserved PBMCs for TCR beta libraries. General study results and limits: Circulating CD8+ T-cell counts were tracked by baseline clonality, which exceeded that of age-matched healthy donors. On treatment, the uncommon public clonotypes contracted or remained stable.

Points on this clone: Its antigen is as yet unknown.

The rearrangement joins TRBV25-1 to TRBJ2-5; TRBD1 matches at 7 bases. This specimen was PBMCs, taken after 12 months of ibrutinib treatment. The receptor was derived from a human donor with chronic lymphocytic leukemia. Written as DNA, the CDR3 is TGTGCCAGCAGTGACAGATTAGGGACAGTACAAGAGACCCAGTACTTC. Translating gives CASSDRLGTVQETQYF.